The clone carrying this T cell receptor (beta chain) has only one observation. Its target is not known. This sample was taken from a study of shared clonotypes between healthy human individuals. Study-level results: Sharing across four donors was highest in naive CD4 (approximately 5%) and lowest in memory CD8 (roughly 0.4%).

CD45RO-negative CD8 cells positively selected for CCR7 made up the naive population, which excluded terminally differentiated effector memory CD45RA+ cells. After removal of 1 base from V and 7 bases from J, the junction contained 2 bases not matched to a gene. This CDR3 is 14 amino acids long. The V gene's germline CDR1 is SGHRS and CDR2 YFSETQ. TCRdb's copy holds only in-frame clones and misses some; the assay was immunoSEQ multiplex PCR. Of approximately 1.9 million clones listed, around 93% are singletons. The V call is TRBV5-1, the J call TRBJ2-1, with 10 nucleotides matching TRBD1. The sequenced sample was naive CD8+ T cells from PBMCs. The receptor's source is a man aged 18 to 30 in good health. Some clones in this sample may be carry-over from other donors' samples. The chain's CDR3 is CASSLRDRGNEQFF. The CDR3 nucleotides are TGCGCCAGCAGCTTGAGGGACAGGGGTAATGAGCAGTTCTTC.